The rows below give T cell receptor beta chains drawn from one sample of a study of OX40 agonist ivuxolimab in advanced cancers. Repertoires were generated with immunoSEQ multiplex PCR, while TCRdb's copy carries only in-frame clones and drops some. The table includes about 14,000 clones, approximately 80% detected once. The sequencing used CD4+ or CD8+ T cells sorted from blood, collected in a trial of the OX40 agonist ivuxolimab. All receptors derive from an adult with an advanced solid tumor such as melanoma, head and neck, liver or kidney cancer. The CDR3 runs from the conserved cysteine through the conserved F or W. The D gene is left open where the match is weak. Part of the rows lack a size; the others show once, few, many or a class for expanded clones.

d_call	j_call	clone_size	v_call	cdr3_aa	cdr3_nt
-	TRBJ1-1	once	TRBV7-9	CASGFLNTEAFF	TGTGCCAGCGGGTTTTTGAACACTGAAGCTTTCTTT
TRBD1	TRBJ1-1	-	TRBV9	CASSVGTGGSTEAFF	TGTGCCAGCAGCGTAGGGACAGGGGGTTCCACTGAAGCTTTCTTT
-	TRBJ2-1	-	TRBV2	CASSEGRQSYNEQFF	TGTGCCAGCAGTGAAGGGCGTCAGTCCTACAATGAGCAGTTCTTC
TRBD1	TRBJ2-7	few	TRBV7-7	CASSFRQGAYEQYF	TGTGCTAGCAGCTTTCGACAGGGCGCCTACGAGCAGTACTTC
-	TRBJ2-3	-	TRBV7-3	CASSLGVSRTDTQYF	TGTGCCAGCAGCTTAGGGGTTAGTAGGACAGATACGCAGTATTTT
TRBD2	TRBJ2-1	-	TRBV11-3	CASSLTGGSLDEQFF	TGTGCCAGCAGCTTAACCGGCGGGAGTCTCGATGAGCAGTTCTTC
-	TRBJ2-7	-	TRBV6-1	CASSEYLGTPYEQYF	TGTGCCAGCAGTGAATATCTAGGGACACCCTACGAGCAGTACTTC
-	TRBJ2-3	-	TRBV7-9	CASSLLWGTSTDTQYF	TGTGCCAGCAGCTTATTATGGGGTACTAGCACAGATACGCAGTATTTT
TRBD1	TRBJ2-7	-	TRBV4-1	CASSQDDRGLYEQYF	TGCGCCAGCAGCCAAGATGACAGGGGCTTATACGAGCAGTACTTC
-	TRBJ1-2	-	TRBV5-6	CASSLVDGYTF	TGTGCCAGCAGCTTGGTGGATGGCTACACCTTC
TRBD2	TRBJ2-2	-	TRBV4-2	CASSQDHSGGITGELFF	TGTGCCAGCAGCCAAGATCACAGCGGGGGGATTACCGGGGAGCTGTTTTTT
-	TRBJ2-3	-	TRBV4-2	CASSQYSSSSTDTQYF	TGTGCCAGCAGCCAATACTCTAGCAGTAGCACAGATACGCAGTATTTT
-	TRBJ2-7	-	TRBV12-5	CASGLEDGSYEQYF	TGTGCTAGTGGTTTGGAGGACGGCTCCTACGAGCAGTACTTC
-	TRBJ2-2	-	TRBV30	CAWSFGANTGELFF	TGTGCCTGGTCCTTCGGGGCGAACACCGGGGAGCTGTTTTTT
TRBD1	TRBJ1-5	few	TRBV30	CAWSWGQGQPQHF	TGTGCCTGGAGTTGGGGACAGGGTCAGCCCCAGCATTTT
-	TRBJ2-1	-	TRBV27	CASRSYDEQFF	TGTGCCAGCAGGAGCTATGATGAGCAGTTCTTC
-	TRBJ2-5	large	TRBV4-1	CASSIQGGTQETQYF	TGCGCCAGCAGCATTCAAGGGGGGACCCAAGAGACCCAGTACTTC
TRBD2	TRBJ2-1	-	TRBV6-5	CASSYGGGGSYNEQFF	TGTGCCAGCAGTTACGGCGGGGGGGGCTCCTACAATGAGCAGTTCTTC
-	TRBJ1-1	-	TRBV13	CASSSAGGTEAFF	TGTGCCAGCAGCTCGGCAGGAGGAACTGAAGCTTTCTTT
-	TRBJ2-4	-	TRBV19	CASSIGRGRHIQYF	TGTGCCAGTAGTATCGGGCGTGGGAGACACATTCAGTACTTC
TRBD2	TRBJ2-1	few	TRBV11-2	CASSHGGYPYNEQFF	TGTGCCAGCAGCCACGGGGGGTACCCTTACAATGAGCAGTTCTTC
-	TRBJ1-3	-	TRBV15	CATSRDQAFAGNTIYF	TGTGCCACCAGCAGAGATCAGGCTTTCGCCGGAAACACCATATATTTT
TRBD1	TRBJ2-5	-	TRBV10-3	CAISDLPSGTGNQETQYF	TGTGCCATCAGTGACCTTCCCTCCGGGACAGGGAACCAAGAGACCCAGTACTTC
TRBD1	TRBJ1-2	-	TRBV19	CASSSPGGEGNGYTF	TGTGCCAGTAGTTCTCCAGGGGGCGAGGGTAATGGCTACACCTTC
TRBD1	TRBJ1-1	-	TRBV9	CASSPNPKTGDTEAFF	TGTGCCAGCAGCCCCAACCCCAAGACAGGGGACACTGAAGCTTTCTTT
TRBD2	TRBJ2-1	-	TRBV7-9	CASSSGGLAGGPGFNEQFF	TGTGCCAGCAGCTCGGGGGGCCTAGCGGGAGGGCCTGGGTTCAATGAGCAGTTCTTC
-	TRBJ1-3	-	TRBV19	CASSLGLNSGNTIYF	TGTGCCAGTAGTTTGGGACTGAACTCTGGAAACACCATATATTTT
TRBD2	TRBJ2-3	-	TRBV9	CASSDPKGGGGTDTQYF	TGTGCCAGCAGCGACCCGAAGGGCGGGGGGGGCACAGATACGCAGTATTTT
TRBD1	TRBJ2-3	-	TRBV5-5	CASSVTGGTDTQYF	TGTGCCAGCAGCGTAACAGGGGGCACAGATACGCAGTATTTT
-	TRBJ2-7	few	TRBV6-6	CASTRANSYEQYF	TGTGCCAGCACCAGAGCGAACTCCTACGAGCAGTACTTC
TRBD2	TRBJ2-7	once	TRBV7-2	CASSQTSGEQYF	TGTGCCAGCAGCCAGACTAGCGGCGAGCAGTACTTC
TRBD2	TRBJ2-5	-	TRBV27	CASSSSGVETQYF	TGTGCCAGCAGTTCTAGCGGGGTAGAGACCCAGTACTTC
-	TRBJ1-5	large	TRBV19	CASSIAGYSNQPQHF	TGTGCCAGTAGTATAGCCGGATATAGCAATCAGCCCCAGCATTTT
-	TRBJ2-7	-	TRBV10-3	CAISPDPSYEQYF	TGTGCCATCAGTCCAGACCCCTCCTACGAGCAGTACTTC
-	TRBJ2-3	-	TRBV11-2	CASSLAVYTDTQYF	TGTGCCAGCAGCTTAGCGGTTTACACAGATACGCAGTATTTT
-	TRBJ2-1	-	TRBV27	CASRPSNNEQFF	TGTGCCAGCAGGCCCTCCAACAATGAGCAGTTCTTC
-	TRBJ2-7	-	TRBV2	CASSEDPFDEQYF	TGTGCCAGCAGTGAGGACCCATTTGACGAGCAGTACTTC
-	TRBJ1-1	-	TRBV19	CASSIDQNTEAFF	TGTGCCAGTAGTATTGATCAGAACACTGAAGCTTTCTTT
TRBD1	TRBJ2-1	-	TRBV9	CASRGTGAYNEQFF	TGTGCCAGCAGGGGGACAGGGGCCTACAATGAGCAGTTCTTC
TRBD1	TRBJ1-5	few	TRBV27	CASSSWDRGQPQHF	TGTGCCAGCAGTTCTTGGGACAGGGGGCAGCCCCAGCATTTT
-	TRBJ2-5	medium-sized	TRBV5-5	CASSPRSEQETQYF	TGTGCCAGCAGCCCCCGCAGCGAACAAGAGACCCAGTACTTC
TRBD2	TRBJ2-7	-	TRBV4-1	CASSQDTSGGAYEQYF	TGCGCCAGCAGCCAAGATACTAGCGGGGGGGCGTACGAGCAGTACTTC
-	TRBJ1-2	few	TRBV6-6	CASSYGDGYTF	TGTGCCAGCAGTTACGGGGATGGCTACACCTTC